One and the same sample provided the 30 T cell receptor beta chains below, sequenced in a study of T cells in women clearing cervical HPV infection (dated by TCRdb to 2016 to 2019). The library was obtained by the immunoSEQ multiplex PCR assay. TCRdb limited this immuneACCESS table to in-frame rearrangements with V and J called. A share of clones is missing; checked studies link under half to unresolved V genes, and the rest is unexplained. For this sample, the table gives just over 20,000 clones. Together, the top ten hold roughly 5.4% of the sample. Sequences were obtained from blood buffy coat. The source of these receptors is a woman between 18 and 75 years old with a cervical HPV16 infection that either progressed to CIN3+ or cleared (not recorded which).

The CDR3: CASSVRGGYNEQFF. CDR3 bases read: TGTGCCAGCAGTGTGAGGGGGGGGTACAATGAG. The gene calls are TRBV6-1 and TRBJ2-1; TRBD2 might be the D (7 bases). The CDR3 goes on 3 residues after the read ends, and that part is filled in from the germline J gene. V was pared by 4 bases and J by 4 bases, with 11 bases between. The CDR3 is made up of 14 amino acids. Germline CDR1 is MNHNS and CDR2 is SASEGT.

With respect to this clone: From the germline J gene comes the end of the CDR3, since the read stops 3 residues before it. This chain connects TRBV20-1 to TRBJ2-2; 7 positions match TRBD1. CDR3 length: 18 amino acids. Germline CDR1 is DFQATT and CDR2 is SNEGSKA (reference sequence). CDR3 amino acids: CSASWPGGPDSYNSPLFF. The sequenced CDR3 bases are TGCAGTGCTAGTTGGCCAGGGGGACCCGACTCCTATAATTCACCG.

With regard to this clone: Read coverage stops 3 residues before the CDR3 terminus; the germline J gene supplies the remainder. V is TRBV7-3 and J is TRBJ2-2, with 9 bases that match TRBD2. The CDR3 is 16 amino acids. J gave up 4 bases and V 1 base, and 4 bases lay outside the gene matches. Germline V gene data show CDR1 as SGHTA and CDR2 as FQGTGA. The sequenced CDR3 bases are TGTGCCAGCAGCTTAAACGCGGGGGGGCCCACCGGGGAG. It codes for CASSLNAGGPTGE. The entire CDR3 reads CASSLNAGGPTGELFF.

As concerns this clone: The read comes to an end 3 residues before the CDR3 does, leaving the germline J gene to fill in the end. This chain connects TRBV20-1 to TRBJ2-1; D may be TRBD1 (5 bases). V was shortened by 3 bases and J by 0 bases, with 9 bases between the two germline ends. The CDR3 contains 14 residues. Germline CDR1 is DFQATT and CDR2 is SNEGSKA (reference sequence). The CDR3 sequence is CSARGLGSYNEQFF. The part of the CDR3 DNA that was read is TGCAGTGCTAGGGGGCTGGGCTCCTACAATGAG.

To note about this clone: Coverage ceases 3 residues before the CDR3 finishes, and the germline J gene fills in the end. The chain is built from TRBV11-2 and TRBJ2-7, with TRBD2 matching over 10 bases. The V gene's germline CDR1 is SGHAT and CDR2 FQNNGV. The trim removed 6 bases at V and 6 bases at J, leaving 8 bases unmatched. CDR3 size: 14 residues. The CDR3 DNA, read in part, is TGTGCCAGCAGATCAGCGGGGGGGGTATCCGAG. Protein sequence: CASRSAGGVSE. The entire CDR3 is CASRSAGGVSEQYF.

As to this clone: The read terminates 3 residues ahead of where the CDR3 ends, so the germline J gene completes it. The chain has TRBV11-2 and TRBJ2-5; either TRBD1 or TRBD2 may fit D (5 bases each). The CDR3 totals 14 residues. The ends were cut back, 3 bases at V and 6 bases at J, with 14 bases in the middle. The germline V gene encodes CDR1 SGHAT and CDR2 FQNNGV. Partial CDR3 DNA: TGTGCCAGCAGCTTGGAGGCGAGGGGAAAGACC. Translating gives CASSLEARGKT. The complete CDR3 reads CASSLEARGKTQYF.

Worth noting for this clone: Read sequence stops 3 residues before the CDR3 end, and the germline J gene provides the missing end. This chain uses TRBV20-1 with TRBJ2-2; the D gene is possibly TRBD1 (5 bases). Per the germline V gene, CDR1 is DFQATT and CDR2 is SNEGSKA (reference sequence). This CDR3 is 19 amino acids long. V lost 2 bases to trimming and J lost 2 bases, with 24 bases between them. The CDR3 sequence is CSARPQDTEKGYNTGELFF. The covered CDR3 bases are TGCAGTGCTAGACCCCAGGACACTGAAAAAGGGTATAACACCGGGGAG.

The CDR3 loop is CSARDHRDRVLETQYF. CDR3 DNA (partial): TGCAGTGCTAGAGATCACAGGGACAGGGTGCTCGAGACC. This chain uses TRBV20-1 with TRBJ2-5; 9 bases are a match to TRBD1. Read data end 3 residues before the CDR3 end; the end is taken from the germline J gene. Germline V gene lookup returns CDR1 DFQATT and CDR2 SNEGSKA (reference sequence). With 0 bases clipped from V and 5 bases from J, the junction kept 10 bases outside the gene matches. The CDR3 length is 16 residues.

In the case of this clone: Coverage ceases 3 residues before the CDR3 finishes, and the germline J gene fills in the end. V gene TRBV7-2 combines with J gene TRBJ2-1; 8 nucleotides align to TRBD1. The CDR3 is made up of 15 amino acids. Germline V CDR1 and CDR2: SGHTA, FQGNSA. J was trimmed by 7 bases and V by 6 bases; bases with no gene match: 11. CDR3 in amino acids: CASSSPWTGNNEQFF. The part of the CDR3 DNA that was read is TGTGCCAGCAGTTCTCCCTGGACAGGGAATAATGAG.

With regard to this clone: The read falls 3 residues short of the CDR3 end, and the missing part is taken from the germline J gene. J is TRBJ2-3 and V is TRBV5-1; 10 nucleotides line up with TRBD1. Germline-derived CDR1 and CDR2 are SGHRS and YFSETQ. This CDR3 is 15 amino acids long. Unmatched junction bases numbered 6, after V lost 4 bases and J lost 4 bases. CDR3 in amino acids: CASSPGQGWADTQYF. The sequenced part of the CDR3 DNA is TGCGCCAGCAGCCCGGGACAGGGGTGGGCAGATACG. Full variable domain (missing parts from reference TRBV5-1 and TRBJ2-3): KAGVTQTPRYLIKTRGQQVTLSCSPISGHRSVSWYQQTPGQGLQFLFEYFSETQRNKGNFPGRFSGRQFSNSRSEMNVSTLELGDSALYLCASSPGQGWADTQYFGPGTRLTVL.

In the case of this clone: The missing CDR3 end, 3 residues past where the read stops, is filled in from the germline J gene. The chain carries TRBV5-4 and TRBJ2-2, with D perhaps matching TRBD2 (6 bases). Germline V gene sequence: CDR1 SGHNT, CDR2 YYREEE (reference sequence). V was clipped by 5 bases and J by 7 bases, with 18 bases between them. The CDR3 has 15 amino acids. CDR3 DNA, as far as it was read: TGTGCCAGCAGTTTGCCCGGGCAGGGAGGCGGGGAG. It encodes CASSLPGQGGGE. The full CDR3 protein reads CASSLPGQGGGELFF. Variable domain in full (rest from reference TRBV5-4 and TRBJ2-2): ETGVTQSPTHLIKTRGQQVTLRCSSQSGHNTVSWYQQALGQGPQFIFQYYREEENGRGNFPPRFSGLQFPNYSSELNVNALELDDSALYLCASSLPGQGGGELFFGEGSRLTVL.

The CDR3 bases that were read are TGCAGCGTTGCTCCTTCAGTCTTAACTGAA. Residues: CSVAPSVLTE. The full CDR3 sequence reads CSVAPSVLTEAFF. This sequence joins TRBV29-1 and TRBJ1-1; D is unclear. With the read ending 3 residues before the CDR3 end, the germline J gene is used to fill in that end. The germline V gene encodes CDR1 SQVTM and CDR2 ANQGSEA. The CDR3 consists of 13 residues. V lost 4 bases, J lost 5 bases, and 14 bases lay in between.

For this clone: The read finishes 3 residues shy of the CDR3 end, and the germline J gene is used to complete it. V is TRBV6-1 and J is TRBJ2-3, with D perhaps TRBD1 (6 bases). CDR3 length equals 14 residues. CDR1 is MNHNS and CDR2 is SASEGT in the germline V gene. Partial CDR3 DNA: TGTGCCAGCAGTAAAGGGGACAACAATCAGCCG. Translation gives CASSKGDNNQP. The full CDR3 protein is CASSKGDNNQPQYF.

About this clone itself: Compared with germline, one end of the junction differs, possibly owing to a read error. The CDR3 end falls 3 residues outside the read, so it is completed with the germline J gene. The same CDR3 is also encoded by other DNA sequences in this sample. This chain uses TRBV7-9 with TRBJ1-3; D unresolved. The germline V gene encodes CDR1 SEHNR and CDR2 FQNEAQ (reference sequence). CDR3 length: 14 amino acids. CDR3 sequence: CASSLSSSGNTIYF. The sequenced part of the CDR3 DNA is TGTGCCAGCAGCCTGAGTAGCTCTGGAAACACG.

As for this clone: The CDR3 extends 3 residues past the end of the read, so its final part is completed from the germline J gene. The V call is TRBV2, the J call TRBJ1-6; 7 nucleotides match TRBD1. The CDR3 spans 16 residues. CDR1 is SNHLY, CDR2 FYNNEI, per germline. Germline trimming cut 0 bases from V and 7 bases from J; bases unmatched to any gene: 6. The sequenced part of the CDR3 DNA is TGTGCCAGCAGTGAAGCCCATACAGGGGACAATTCACCC. Translation: CASSEAHTGDNSP. The whole CDR3 region reads CASSEAHTGDNSPLHF.

For this clone: One end of the junction is discordant with germline, which a read error may explain. The DNA ends 3 residues before the CDR3 does, and the rest of the CDR3 is filled in from the germline J gene. The V call is TRBV4-2, the J call TRBJ1-1; perhaps TRBD1 as D (5 bases). Germline CDR1 is LGHNA and CDR2 is YNFKEQ. This CDR3 has 13 residues. The CDR3 is CASSQERGTEAFF. Partial CDR3 DNA: TGCGCCAGCAGCCAAGAGAGGGGCACTGAA.

For this clone: Coverage ceases 3 residues before the CDR3 finishes, and the germline J gene fills in the end. The V gene is TRBV30, the J gene TRBJ2-4; D tentatively fits TRBD1 or TRBD2 (6 bases each). The CDR3 covers 16 residues. Germline lookup yields CDR1 GTSNPN and CDR2 SVGIG (reference sequence). Incomplete CDR3 DNA: TGTGCCTGGAGTGCCGGGACAATTGGCGGGAACTATGGT. This codes for CAWSAGTIGGNYG. The CDR3, in full, reads CAWSAGTIGGNYGQYF.

Concerning this clone: The CDR3 is cut off 3 residues early in the read; its end comes from the germline J gene. The chain combines TRBV5-4 with TRBJ2-1; possibly TRBD2 for D (6 bases). The CDR3 contains 15 residues. Trimming took 0 bases from V and 9 from J, leaving 16 bases between them. CDR1 SGHNT and CDR2 YYREEE come from the germline V gene (reference sequence). The CDR3 spells CASSLDPGVGGEQFF. The CDR3 DNA, read in part, is TGTGCCAGCAGCTTGGACCCGGGGGTGGGGGGTGAG. Full variable domain (remainder filled in from reference TRBV5-4 and TRBJ2-1): ETGVTQSPTHLIKTRGQQVTLRCSSQSGHNTVSWYQQALGQGPQFIFQYYREEENGRGNFPPRFSGLQFPNYSSELNVNALELDDSALYLCASSLDPGVGGEQFFGPGTRLTVL.

On this clone: The CDR3 end is not reached by the read, which stops 3 residues before it; the germline J gene fills it in. This chain connects TRBV2 to TRBJ1-4, with 7 bases matching TRBD1. The germline V gene has CDR1 SNHLY and CDR2 FYNNEI. The length of the CDR3 is 18 residues. Losses at the gene ends were 1 base for V and 8 bases for J; bases not matched to a gene: 16. CDR3 protein: CASSEGASTGAFYEKLFF. The covered CDR3 bases are TGTGCCAGCAGTGAAGGGGCCAGCACAGGGGCCTTTTACGAAAAA.

About this clone itself: Read coverage stops 3 residues before the CDR3 terminus; the germline J gene supplies the remainder. This chain connects TRBV7-9 to TRBJ2-2; no definite D call. Per the germline V gene, CDR1 is SEHNR and CDR2 is FQNEAQ (reference sequence). This CDR3 region has 14 residues. The sequenced part of the CDR3 DNA is TGTGCCAGCAGCTTAGATGCAACTAATGAAAAG. Translation: CASSLDATNEK. The full-length CDR3 reads as CASSLDATNEKLFF.

Turning to this clone: The read stops 3 residues short of the end of the CDR3; the missing end is completed from the germline J gene. The rearrangement links TRBV7-6 to TRBJ2-2, with no clear D. The length of the CDR3 is 13 residues. The germline V gene encodes CDR1 SGHVS and CDR2 FNYEAQ. The DNA read from the CDR3 is TGTGCCACTACGACCTCGTGGGCGTCACCG. It codes for CATTTSWASP. The entire CDR3 is CATTTSWASPLFF.

Its frequency marks this clone as medium-sized. The read is 3 residues too short to cover the CDR3 end, so that end is filled in from the germline J gene. The chain links TRBV5-4 to TRBJ2-4, with 7 bases fitting TRBD1. Germline assignment: CDR1 SGHNT and CDR2 YYREEE (reference sequence). The trim removed 0 bases at V and 5 bases at J, leaving 5 bases unmatched. CDR3 length: 15 residues. The CDR3 loop reads CASSLAGQSQNIQYF. The part of the CDR3 DNA that was read is TGTGCCAGCAGCTTGGCGGGACAGAGCCAAAACATT.

For this clone: The sequence runs out 3 residues before the end of the CDR3; the remainder is reconstructed from the germline J gene. This chain connects TRBV2 to TRBJ1-5; D is possibly TRBD1 (5 bases). Per the germline V gene, CDR1 is SNHLY and CDR2 is FYNNEI. There are 15 residues in the CDR3. Trimming took off 3 bases at V and 3 bases at J, with 12 bases between the two ends. The chain's CDR3 is CASSDPRQLNQPQHF. The DNA read from the CDR3 is TGTGCCAGCAGTGATCCTCGACAGCTCAATCAGCCC.

Note on this clone: The read halts 3 residues ahead of the CDR3 end, with the missing end drawn from the germline J gene. V gene TRBV18 combines with J gene TRBJ1-5, with TRBD1 as a possible D gene (5 bases). Germline V gene sequence: CDR1 KGHSH, CDR2 LQKENI. With 2 bases removed from V and 4 bases from J, the gap between germline ends came to 18 bases. There are 17 residues in the CDR3. The CDR3 spells CASSPASGPGGNQPQHF. CDR3 bases read: TGTGCCAGCTCACCAGCCTCGGGCCCTGGGGGGAATCAGCCC.

A note on this clone: At one of its ends the junction is not consistent with the germline gene, which may arise from a read error. The read halts 3 residues ahead of the CDR3 end, with the missing end drawn from the germline J gene. Different DNA sequences within this sample yield the same CDR3. The V call is TRBV19, the J call TRBJ1-3; the D is unclear. CDR3 length equals 13 residues. CDR1 is LNHDA, CDR2 SQIVND, per germline (reference sequence). The CDR3 DNA, read in part, is TGTGCCAGCCACAGATTCTCTGGAAACACA. Translated, it gives CASHRFSGNT. The whole CDR3 is CASHRFSGNTIYF.

About this clone: The read comes to an end 3 residues before the CDR3 does, leaving the germline J gene to fill in the end. The identical CDR3 is also encoded by other nucleotide sequences in the sample. The V gene is TRBV23-1, the J gene TRBJ2-1; 9 positions agree with TRBD2. TRBV23-1 is sorted into the ORF group, with uncertain function. The CDR3 is made up of 17 amino acids. The J segment lost 9 bases and the V segment lost 0 bases, leaving 12 bases of the junction unmatched. This CDR3 reads CASSQSKPGLAPLEQFF. The sequenced part of the CDR3 DNA is TGCGCCAGCAGTCAATCGAAACCGGGACTAGCACCACTTGAG.

A word on this clone: The read ends 3 residues shy of where the CDR3 ends; the end is completed using the germline J gene. This sequence joins TRBV19 and TRBJ2-5; TRBD1 agrees at 7 bases. The germline gives CDR1 LNHDA, CDR2 SQIVND (reference sequence). This CDR3 has 16 residues. The CDR3 sequence is CASSMERGGGPDTQYF. Partial CDR3 DNA: TGTGCCAGTAGTATGGAGCGAGGGGGCGGGCCAGATACC.

Worth noting for this clone: The read ends 3 residues before the CDR3 terminus; that terminus is restored from the germline J gene. The chain carries TRBV19 and TRBJ2-2, with TRBD1 matching 10 bases. In germline, CDR1 is LNHDA, CDR2 SQIVND (reference sequence). The CDR3 has 16 amino acids. With 7 bases clipped from V and 6 bases from J, the junction kept 11 bases outside the gene matches. The CDR3 bases that were read are TGTGCCAGTAACCTACCGGGACAGGGGATTGCCGGGGAG. Its translation: CASNLPGQGIAGE. The entire CDR3 is CASNLPGQGIAGELFF.

The sequenced CDR3 bases are TGTGCCAGCAGCTCCCTCGGGGATCGCGATGAG. The encoded protein is CASSSLGDRDE. The entire CDR3 is CASSSLGDRDEQFF. V gene TRBV5-5 combines with J gene TRBJ2-1; tentatively, D is TRBD2 (5 bases). The CDR3 extends 3 residues past the end of the read, so its final part is completed from the germline J gene. Trimming took off 3 bases at V and 8 bases at J, with 15 bases between the two ends. The CDR3 contains 14 residues. Germline V gene sequence: CDR1 SGHKS, CDR2 YYEKEE (reference sequence).

With regard to this clone: The read gets to within 3 residues of the CDR3 end, and the germline J gene fills in the rest. This rearrangement joins TRBV7-2 to TRBJ1-2; 8 nucleotides line up with TRBD1. CDR3 length: 14 amino acids. Germline CDR1 and CDR2: SGHTA and FQGNSA. Trimming at V came to 5 bases and at J to 3 bases, leaving 5 bases not matched to a gene. CDR3 residues: CASSTSTGDYGYTF. The CDR3 bases that were read are TGTGCCAGCAGCACATCGACAGGGGACTATGGC.